This TCR beta chain originates from a study of identical twins. This CDR3 has 14 residues. CDR1 is WNHNN and CDR2 is SYGVQD in the germline V gene (reference sequence). The ends were cut back, 9 bases at V and 3 bases at J, with 18 bases in the middle. This clonotype has at least ten counts. TCRdb reprocessed the 5' RACE reads via MiXCR and lists one record per CDR3 protein. The data hold 150,000 or so distinct CDR3 sequences, with roughly 3.5% observed a single time. This sequence originates from a man younger than 35 in good health. The sequenced material came from memory T cells sorted from blood. J is TRBJ2-7 and V is TRBV10-1, with unresolved D. CDR3: CASTVLSGDYEQYV. The CDR3 bases are TGCGCCAGTACGGTCCTATCCGGCGACTACGAGCAGTACGTC.